The clone carrying this T cell receptor (beta chain) was detected only a few times. Antigen unknown. This sample stems from a study of T cells in Graves' hyperthyroidism and ophthalmopathy. Study information: At initial diagnosis, before any treatment had begun, peripheral blood was obtained.

Exclusion followed for patients with uncontrolled infection, other autoimmune disease, pregnancy or lactation. The study based diagnoses on clinical symptoms, serum thyroxine and TRAb, thyroid ultrasound and orbital computed tomography. Broader study findings: Patients with ophthalmopathy were separated from those with stable hyperthyroidism by a 13 V-J model.

The V segment lost 3 bases and the J segment 6 bases; nucleotides outside the gene matches: 4. CDR3 length equals 13 residues. The germline CDR1 and CDR2 sequences are LNHDA and SQIVND (reference sequence). RNA transcripts yielded amplified TCR beta CDR3 regions. The TCR CDR3 was amplified in a first-round RT-PCR using the HTBI primer set. MiXCR, applied by TCRdb to the multiplex PCR reads, yields one record per CDR3 protein. Of 550,000 to 800,000 distinct CDR3 sequences in the sample, 15% to 20% were seen once. The TCR sequence derives from a man aged 50 or older with Graves' hyperthyroidism. The sequenced material came from blood. V is TRBV19 and J is TRBJ2-7, with 8 bases aligning to TRBD2. The CDR3 region has the DNA TGTGCCAGTAGTATCAGCGGGAGACGCGAGCAGTACTTC. It yields the protein CASSISGRREQYF.